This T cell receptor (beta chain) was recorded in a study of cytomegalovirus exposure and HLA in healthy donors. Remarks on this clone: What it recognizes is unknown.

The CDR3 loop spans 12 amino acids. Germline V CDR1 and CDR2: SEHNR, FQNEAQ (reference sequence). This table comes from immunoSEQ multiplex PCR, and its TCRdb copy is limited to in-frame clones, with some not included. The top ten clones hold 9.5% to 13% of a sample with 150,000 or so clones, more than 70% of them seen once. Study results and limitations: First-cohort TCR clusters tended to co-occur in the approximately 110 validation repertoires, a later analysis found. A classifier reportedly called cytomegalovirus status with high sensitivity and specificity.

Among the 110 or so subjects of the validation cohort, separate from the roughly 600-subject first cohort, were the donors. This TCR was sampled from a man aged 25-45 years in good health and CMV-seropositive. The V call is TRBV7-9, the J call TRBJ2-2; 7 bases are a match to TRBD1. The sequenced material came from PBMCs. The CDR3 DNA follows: TGTGCGAACAGGGGAGTCACCGGGGAGCTGTTTTTT. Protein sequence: CANRGVTGELFF.